This TCR beta chain was observed in a study of OX40 agonist ivuxolimab in advanced cancers. Background on the study: Partial responses were achieved by three patients: one hepatocellular carcinoma, two cutaneous melanoma.

This CDR3 has 13 amino acids. V lost 2 bases, J lost 9 bases, and 11 bases lay in between. Germline loops: CDR1 MNHEY, CDR2 SVGAGI. Only one count was recorded for this clone. What it recognizes is unknown. Study-level points and caveats: Expanded clones were, on average, more numerous among CD8+ T cells than CD4+.

Data came from immunoSEQ multiplex PCR; TCRdb stores just in-frame clones and leaves some out. The sample lists about 45,000 clones; roughly nine tenths were seen once. Sequencing was performed on CD4+ or CD8+ T cells sorted from blood, taken in a trial of the OX40 agonist ivuxolimab. The rearrangement uses TRBV6-5 and TRBJ2-1, with a weak D call TRBD2 (5 bases). The clonotype was recovered from an adult with an advanced solid tumor such as melanoma, head and neck, liver or kidney cancer. CDR3: CASSYGSGSEQFF. Here the CDR3 DNA reads TGTGCCAGCAGTTACGGGTCGGGATCTGAGCAGTTCTTC.